Listed here is a single T cell receptor (beta chain). Antigen specificity is unknown. Template switching supplied a universal primer site; unique molecular identifiers were carried on the cDNA. TCRdb recomputed calls from the 5' RACE reads with MiXCR, one row per CDR3 protein. Here the sample spans 500,000 or so distinct CDR3 sequences, around 14% being singletons. This sample stems from a study of identical twins. The study's findings and limits: Out-of-frame alpha sequences that twins shared showed excess low generation probability.

These same data were also listed under a study on yellow fever vaccine responses in identical twins.

The specimen sequenced was CD4+ T cells sorted from blood. This TCR derives from a woman under 30 in good health.

CDR3 in amino acids: CASSFSRVTYEQYF. The CDR3 DNA sequence: TGTGCCAGCAGTTTCTCAAGGGTAACGTACGAGCAGTACTTC. This sequence joins TRBV28 and TRBJ2-7; D is uncertain. This CDR3 region has 14 residues. CDR1 and CDR2 (germline): MDHEN, SYDVKM. Trimming pared 3 bases from V and 4 bases from J, leaving 13 bases between. Full variable domain (missing parts from reference TRBV28 and TRBJ2-7): DVKVTQSSRYLVKRTGEKVFLECVQDMDHENMFWYRQDPGLGLRLIYFSYDVKMKEKGDIPEGYSVSREKKERFSLILESASTNQTSMYLCASSFSRVTYEQYFGPGTRLTVT.